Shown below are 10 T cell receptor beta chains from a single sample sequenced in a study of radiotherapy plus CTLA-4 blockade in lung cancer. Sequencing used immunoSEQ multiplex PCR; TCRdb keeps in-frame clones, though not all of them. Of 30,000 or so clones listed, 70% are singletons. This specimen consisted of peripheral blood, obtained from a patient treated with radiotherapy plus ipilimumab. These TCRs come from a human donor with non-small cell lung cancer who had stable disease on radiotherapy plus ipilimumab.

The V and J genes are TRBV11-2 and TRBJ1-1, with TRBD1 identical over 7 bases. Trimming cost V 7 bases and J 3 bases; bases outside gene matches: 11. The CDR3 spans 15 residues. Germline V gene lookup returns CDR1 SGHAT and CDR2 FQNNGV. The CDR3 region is CASKVKQGLDTEAFF. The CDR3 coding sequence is TGTGCCAGCAAGGTTAAACAGGGGCTAGACACTGAAGCTTTCTTT.

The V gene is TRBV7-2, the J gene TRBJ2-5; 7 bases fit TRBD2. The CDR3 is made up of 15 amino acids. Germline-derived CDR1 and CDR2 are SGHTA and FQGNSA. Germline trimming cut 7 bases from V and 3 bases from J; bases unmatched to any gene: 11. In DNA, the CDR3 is TGTGCCAGCACAGGAGGCGGGAGTGGGAAAGAGACCCAGTACTTC. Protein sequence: CASTGGGSGKETQYF.

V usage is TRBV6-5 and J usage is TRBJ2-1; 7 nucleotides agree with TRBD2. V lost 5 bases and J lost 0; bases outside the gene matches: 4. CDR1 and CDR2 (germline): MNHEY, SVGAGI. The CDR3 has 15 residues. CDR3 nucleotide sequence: TGTGCCAGCAGTAGCGGGGAAAGCTCCTACAATGAGCAGTTCTTC. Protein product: CASSSGESSYNEQFF.

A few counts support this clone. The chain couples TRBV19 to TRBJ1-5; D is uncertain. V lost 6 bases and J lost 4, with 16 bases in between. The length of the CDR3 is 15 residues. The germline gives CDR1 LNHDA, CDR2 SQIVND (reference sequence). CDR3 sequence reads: CASREPGRLNQPQHF. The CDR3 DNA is TGTGCCAGTAGGGAACCAGGCAGGTTGAATCAGCCCCAGCATTTT.

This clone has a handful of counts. The CDR3 DNA is TGTGCCAGCAGTGAATTAGGTGGCATCGAGACCCAGTACTTC. Its translation is CASSELGGIETQYF. The chain couples TRBV25-1 to TRBJ2-5; D not certain. V dropped 1 base and J dropped 5 bases, with 11 bases sitting between them. This CDR3 comprises 14 residues. Germline CDR1 is MGHDK and CDR2 is SYGVNS.

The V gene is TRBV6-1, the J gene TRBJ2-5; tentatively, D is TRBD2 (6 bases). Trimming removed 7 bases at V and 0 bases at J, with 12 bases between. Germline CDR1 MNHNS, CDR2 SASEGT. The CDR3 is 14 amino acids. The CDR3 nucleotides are TGTGCCAGCAAAGACCGGGAGCACCAAGAGACCCAGTACTTC. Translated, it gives CASKDREHQETQYF.

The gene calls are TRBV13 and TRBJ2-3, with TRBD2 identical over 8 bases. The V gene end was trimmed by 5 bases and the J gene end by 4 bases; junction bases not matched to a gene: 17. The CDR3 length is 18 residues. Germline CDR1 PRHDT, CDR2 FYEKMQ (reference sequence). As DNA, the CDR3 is TGTGCCAGCAGCAGGACGGGACTAGTCGATGGGAGGTCAGATACGCAGTATTTT. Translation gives CASSRTGLVDGRSDTQYF.

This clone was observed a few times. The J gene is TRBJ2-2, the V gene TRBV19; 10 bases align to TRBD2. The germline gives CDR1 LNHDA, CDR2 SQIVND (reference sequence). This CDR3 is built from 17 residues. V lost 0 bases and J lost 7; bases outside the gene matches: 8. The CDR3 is CASSIDRASGSGGELFF. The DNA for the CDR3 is TGTGCCAGTAGTATAGATCGGGCTAGCGGGAGTGGCGGGGAGCTGTTTTTT.

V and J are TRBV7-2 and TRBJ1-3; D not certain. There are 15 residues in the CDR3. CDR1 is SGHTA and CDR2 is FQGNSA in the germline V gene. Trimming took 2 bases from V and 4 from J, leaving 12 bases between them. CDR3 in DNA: TGTGCCAGCAGCTTACGCTCACCACCAGGAAACACCATATATTTT. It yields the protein CASSLRSPPGNTIYF.

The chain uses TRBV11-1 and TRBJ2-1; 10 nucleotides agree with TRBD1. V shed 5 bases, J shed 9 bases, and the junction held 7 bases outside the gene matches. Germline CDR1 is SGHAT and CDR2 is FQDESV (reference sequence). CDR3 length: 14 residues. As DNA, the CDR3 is TGTGCCAGCAGCCTCCGGACAGGGGGAATTGAGCAGTTCTTC. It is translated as CASSLRTGGIEQFF.